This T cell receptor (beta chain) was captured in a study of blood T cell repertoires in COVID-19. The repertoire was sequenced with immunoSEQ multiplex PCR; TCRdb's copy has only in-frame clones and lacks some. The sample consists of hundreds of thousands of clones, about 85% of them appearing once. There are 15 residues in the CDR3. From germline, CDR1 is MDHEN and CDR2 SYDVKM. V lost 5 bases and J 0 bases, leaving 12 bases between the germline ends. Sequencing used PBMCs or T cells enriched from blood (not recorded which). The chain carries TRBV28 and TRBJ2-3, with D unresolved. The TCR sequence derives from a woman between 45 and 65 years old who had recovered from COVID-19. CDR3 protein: CASSPPGASTDTQYF. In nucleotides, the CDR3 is TGTGCCAGCAGTCCGCCGGGTGCTAGCACAGATACGCAGTATTTT.